Below are 21 T cell receptor beta chains sequenced from a single sample in a study of shared clonotypes between healthy human individuals. Only in-frame clones appear in the TCRdb table, and some are missing; sequencing was by immunoSEQ multiplex PCR. This sample has about 2.5 million clones, with under 95% found just once. Sequences were obtained from naive CD4+ T cells from PBMCs. As for subset: CD45RA+ positively selected. The receptors come from a man between 18 and 29 years old in good health. Some clones in this sample may be carry-over from other donors' samples.

Comments on this clone: The junction differs from germline at one of its ends, possibly a read error. This rearrangement joins TRBV11-2 to TRBJ1-4; 9 bases align to TRBD1. The CDR3 sequence is 12 residues long. Germline loops: CDR1 SGHAT, CDR2 FQNNGV. CDR3 loop: CASSPNRDRVSF. For the CDR3, the DNA is TGTGCCAGCAGCCCGAACCGGGACAGGGTCTCTTTT.

V and J are TRBV6-5 and TRBJ1-2; D gene uncertain. Trimming removed 4 bases from V and 5 bases from J, with 14 bases in between. CDR1 MNHEY and CDR2 SVGAGI come from the germline V gene. This CDR3 region has 14 residues. The CDR3 region has the DNA TGTGCCAGCAGTTCACAACCCCGGGGATATGGCTACACCTTC. This sequence encodes CASSSQPRGYGYTF.

The J gene is TRBJ2-5, the V gene TRBV7-6; the match to TRBD1 covers 8 bases. Germline values: CDR1 SGHVS, CDR2 FNYEAQ. The CDR3 sequence is 14 residues long. Losses at the gene ends were 7 bases for V and 4 bases for J; bases not matched to a gene: 8. The CDR3 DNA reads as TGTGCCAGCAACCCGACAGGGGAAGGAGAGACCCAGTACTTC. Residues: CASNPTGEGETQYF.

The rearrangement joins TRBV7-6 to TRBJ2-2; 10 nucleotides line up with TRBD2. Trimming cost V 1 base and J 5 bases; bases outside gene matches: 7. There are 17 residues in the CDR3. CDR1 and CDR2 from the germline V gene are SGHVS and FNYEAQ. CDR3 region: CASSLGGNSGRTGELFF. In DNA, the CDR3 is TGTGCCAGCAGCTTAGGAGGCAATAGCGGGAGGACCGGGGAGCTGTTTTTT.

This clone was seen just once. The chain couples TRBV27 to TRBJ2-5, with 9 bases aligning to TRBD2. CDR3 length: 17 amino acids. The junction had 16 bases not matched to a gene; V was cut back by 5 bases and J by 6 bases. Germline V gene sequence: CDR1 MNHEY, CDR2 SMNVEV (reference sequence). The DNA of the CDR3 is TGTGCCAGCAGTCTACAAATGGCGGGAGGGCCCGGGAAGACCCAGTACTTC. Translating gives CASSLQMAGGPGKTQYF.

Here the CDR3 DNA reads TGTGCCAGCAGCGTAGGACAGGGCGGCGAGCAGTACTTC. It translates to CASSVGQGGEQYF. The genes are TRBV7-3 and TRBJ2-7; 8 positions match TRBD1. V was clipped by 5 bases and J by 6 bases; unmatched bases: 6. The CDR3 covers 13 residues. CDR1 is SGHTA and CDR2 is FQGTGA in the germline V gene.

This clone was seen only a few times. V and J are TRBV27 and TRBJ1-1, with D uncertain. Trimming cost V 4 bases and J 1 base, with 10 bases left between them. Looked up from germline, CDR1 is MNHEY and CDR2 is SMNVEV (reference sequence). The CDR3 has 14 residues. CDR3 in amino acids: CASSSYPKNTEAFF. CDR3 in DNA: TGTGCCAGCAGTTCATACCCCAAGAACACTGAAGCTTTCTTT.

V gene TRBV27 combines with J gene TRBJ2-3, with D perhaps matching TRBD1 or TRBD2 (5 bases each). This CDR3 is built from 16 residues. Germline values: CDR1 MNHEY, CDR2 SMNVEV (reference sequence). Trimming cost V 2 bases and J 4 bases, with 16 bases left between them. The CDR3 region has the DNA TGTGCCAGCAGTTTAATCGGGGCAGGGAGCGCAGATACGCAGTATTTT. Encoded protein: CASSLIGAGSADTQYF.

The V and J genes are TRBV4-3 and TRBJ2-5; TRBD2 aligns across 11 bases. V dropped 4 bases and J dropped 2; count of bases not matched to a gene: 9. In germline, CDR1 is LGHNA, CDR2 YSLEER. CDR3 size: 17 residues. The CDR3 region is CASSREPIAGGQETQYF. The CDR3 DNA reads TGCGCCAGCAGCCGAGAACCTATAGCGGGAGGGCAAGAGACCCAGTACTTC.

CDR3 amino acids: CASSLAQGAWGYTF. Written as DNA, the CDR3 is TGTGCCAGCAGCTTGGCGCAGGGGGCCTGGGGCTACACCTTC. The chain joins TRBV5-4 to TRBJ1-2; TRBD1 matches at 8 bases. The CDR3 runs to 14 residues. Germline V gene sequence: CDR1 SGHNT, CDR2 YYREEE (reference sequence). J was trimmed by 8 bases and V by 0 bases; bases with no gene match: 6.

The CDR3 region has the DNA TGTGCCAGCAGCTTGGAGTCCACCCAGAGCTCCTACGAGCAGTACTTC. It is translated as CASSLESTQSSYEQYF. The rearrangement uses TRBV5-4 and TRBJ2-7; no definite D call. CDR1 is SGHNT and CDR2 is YYREEE in the germline V gene (reference sequence). V gave up 0 bases and J gave up 0 bases, with 13 bases separating them. This CDR3 comprises 16 residues.

The rearrangement uses TRBV6-1 and TRBJ2-7; D possibly corresponds to TRBD2 (6 bases). V was cut by 5 bases and J by 2 bases, with 13 bases left in between. This CDR3 region has 14 residues. Germline assignment: CDR1 MNHNS and CDR2 SASEGT. This CDR3 is CASSTGLTTYEQYF. The CDR3 coding sequence is TGTGCCAGCAGTACGGGACTGACTACCTACGAGCAGTACTTC.

The chain has TRBV6-1 and TRBJ2-7; D gene uncertain. Germline CDR1 and CDR2: MNHNS and SASEGT. Trimming took 6 bases from V and 0 from J, leaving 12 bases between them. The length of the CDR3 is 14 residues. CDR3 sequence: CASSGLRSSYEQYF. The CDR3 coding sequence is TGTGCCAGCAGCGGGCTCCGGAGCTCCTACGAGCAGTACTTC.

The CDR3 bases are TGTGCCAGCAGCCAGCGACTAGCCGAAAGTGCCTACGAGCAGTACTTC. Amino acids: CASSQRLAESAYEQYF. The chain has TRBV11-2 and TRBJ2-5; 7 bases line up with TRBD2. The J call may not be correct, given that the DNA end is closer to TRBJ2-7. The CDR3 runs 16 residues. CDR1 SGHAT and CDR2 FQNNGV come from the germline V gene.

The chain employs TRBV15 and TRBJ2-7; D remains unclear. The V and J ends lost 2 bases and 2 bases respectively, with 4 bases between them. CDR3 length: 12 amino acids. The germline gives CDR1 LNHNV, CDR2 YYDKDF (reference sequence). The CDR3, as DNA: TGTGCCACCAGCAGATCCACCTACGAGCAGTACTTC. As protein: CATSRSTYEQYF. The variable domain in full, completed from reference TRBV15 and TRBJ2-7, reads DAMVIQNPRYQVTQFGKPVTLSCSQTLNHNVMYWYQQKSSQAPKLLFHYYDKDFNNEADTPDNFQSRRPNTSFCFLDIRSPGLGDTAMYLCATSRSTYEQYFGPGTRLTVT.

A few counts support this clone. The chain has TRBV29-1 and TRBJ1-1, with TRBD1 matching 8 bases. Germline assignment: CDR1 SQVTM and CDR2 ANQGSEA. With 7 bases clipped from V and 0 bases from J, the junction kept 10 bases outside the gene matches. The CDR3 is 15 amino acids. The CDR3 is CSARDRWLVNTEAFF. Written as DNA, the CDR3 is TGCAGCGCCCGGGACAGGTGGCTGGTGAACACTGAAGCTTTCTTT.

V and J are TRBV28 and TRBJ2-7, with D perhaps being TRBD1 or TRBD2 (5 bases each). CDR3 length: 15 residues. Deletions cut 7 bases from V and 0 bases from J, with 16 bases between. From germline, CDR1 is MDHEN and CDR2 SYDVKM. For the CDR3, the DNA is TGTGCCAGCACCTTAACCGGGACGGCCTCCTACGAGCAGTACTTC. This encodes CASTLTGTASYEQYF.

The chain links TRBV2 to TRBJ1-1; 9 nucleotides align to TRBD1. Germline V gives CDR1 SNHLY, CDR2 FYNNEI. CDR3 length: 13 amino acids. With V trimmed by 4 bases and J by 6 bases, 3 bases remained unmatched. The CDR3 DNA is TGTGCCAGCAGTGTACAGGGGGCGCCTGAAGCTTTCTTT. This translates into CASSVQGAPEAFF.

This rearrangement joins TRBV2 to TRBJ1-2; D unclear. V lost 0 bases and J 4 bases, leaving 21 bases between the germline ends. The CDR3 contains 18 residues. CDR1 is SNHLY, CDR2 FYNNEI, per germline. CDR3 protein: CASSEAFLPYGLTYGYTF. The CDR3 DNA follows: TGTGCCAGCAGTGAAGCCTTTTTGCCTTACGGATTGACCTATGGCTACACCTTC.

The chain carries TRBV30 and TRBJ1-6, with D maybe TRBD1 (6 bases). Germline values: CDR1 GTSNPN, CDR2 SVGIG (reference sequence). This CDR3 has 15 residues. V was pared by 5 bases and J by 6 bases, with 17 bases between. The CDR3 spells CAWGFRGSGNSPLHF. The CDR3, as DNA: TGTGCCTGGGGTTTCAGGGGATCCGGTAATTCACCCCTCCACTTT.

This clone was detected only a few times. The chain couples TRBV19 to TRBJ1-1; no firm D call. V was pared by 3 bases and J by 4 bases, with 9 bases between. Germline-derived CDR1 and CDR2 are LNHDA and SQIVND (reference sequence). The length of the CDR3 is 13 residues. The CDR3 DNA follows: TGTGCCAGTAGTATTGGTGTCGGCACTGAAGCTTTCTTT. Translated: CASSIGVGTEAFF.